The present entry profiles one TCR beta chain with its context. Antigen specificity is unknown. This specimen belongs to a study of cytomegalovirus exposure and HLA in healthy donors. Study-wide context: The same platform used for the approximately 700 first-cohort repertoires was also used for the 120 validation repertoires, as a later analysis reported. Points from the study as a whole: Specificity for CMV antigens was confirmed in vitro for a few of the CMV-associated chains. The finding came from a later analysis; first-cohort TCR clusters tended to co-occur in the roughly 120 validation repertoires.

J lost 4 bases, V lost 6 bases, and 5 bases had no gene match. The CDR3 is made up of 13 amino acids. Germline-derived CDR1 and CDR2 are SNHLY and FYNNEI. Assay: immunoSEQ multiplex PCR; the TCRdb copy retains only in-frame clones and omits some. The repertoire holds about 180,000 clones, around 85% seen once, with about a sixth in the top ten. Sequenced input: PBMCs. The genes are TRBV2 and TRBJ1-2, with 7 bases fitting TRBD1. The TCR comes from a man between 18 and 35 years old in good health and CMV-seropositive. The CDR3: CASRRDRSYGYTF. In nucleotides, the CDR3 is TGTGCCAGCAGGAGGGACAGATCCTATGGCTACACCTTC.